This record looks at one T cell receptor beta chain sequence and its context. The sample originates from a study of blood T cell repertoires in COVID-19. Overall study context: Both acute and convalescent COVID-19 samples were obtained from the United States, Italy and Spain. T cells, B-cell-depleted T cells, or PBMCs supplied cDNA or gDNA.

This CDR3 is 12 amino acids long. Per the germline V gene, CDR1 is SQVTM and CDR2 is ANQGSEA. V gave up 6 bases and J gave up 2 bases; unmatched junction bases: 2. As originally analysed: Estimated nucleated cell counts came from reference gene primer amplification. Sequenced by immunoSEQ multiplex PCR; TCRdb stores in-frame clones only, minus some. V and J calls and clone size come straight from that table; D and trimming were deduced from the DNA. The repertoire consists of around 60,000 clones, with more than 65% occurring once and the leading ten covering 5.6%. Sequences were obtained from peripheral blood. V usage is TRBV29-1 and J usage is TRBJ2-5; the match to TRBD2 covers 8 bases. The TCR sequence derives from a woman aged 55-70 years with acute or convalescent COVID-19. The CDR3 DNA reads TGCAGCGTCAAGCGGGGGCAAGAGACCCAGTACTTC. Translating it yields CSVKRGQETQYF.